This entry features one T cell receptor (beta chain) sequence. This clonotype was observed a few times. Its target antigen remains unknown. No qualities accompany the bases; no much larger clone lies one base away. PBMCs were isolated by Ficoll-Paque density gradient centrifugation. The sample comes from a study of T-cell memory formation after mild COVID-19 (dated by TCRdb to the early 2020s). At the level of the whole study: Most TCR sequence clusters were specific to one of the two donors. In a couple of donors, T-cell clones that expanded and contracted after mild COVID-19 were tracked by sequencing TCRalpha and TCRbeta repertoires over time. Two young, previously healthy adult volunteers, one female and one male, were included in the cohort. Study-level results and caveats: Balanced CD4/CD8 phenotypes were observed for clones contracting from day 15 to 85, whereas a bias towards CD4+ was observed for a second wave of clones expanding from day 15 to 37. Only two mild cases were covered in the study, and larger cohorts including severe cases with pre-infection samples were considered necessary. Contracting CD4+ clones were located mainly in the CM and EM memory subsets, whereas CD8+ clones were found to be enriched in EMRA. Whether the second-wave clones peaking on day 37 were SARS-CoV-2 specific was not confirmed. The detection of some responding clones in pre-infection memory suggests that pre-existing cross-reactive memory T cells joined the SARS-CoV-2 response.

V gives up 4 bases and J gives up 4 bases, and the segment between their germline ends measures 19 bases. Counted from cysteine to phenylalanine, this CDR3 has 16 amino acids. The entry retains the CDR3 DNA only, 48 bases that are in frame from base 1. The germline V gene gives CDR1 as SGHTA and CDR2 as FQGNSA. These reads were obtained on an Illumina NovaSeq 6000. TCRalpha and TCRbeta cDNA libraries were built by 5'RACE with constant-segment primers, adding sample barcodes and unique molecular identifiers. Trizol reagent was used to extract RNA from every sample. Library amplification was performed in two PCR steps, and a second sample barcode and Illumina TruSeq adapters were introduced in the second step. Sequencing of libraries was performed on an Illumina NovaSeq with 2 x 150 bp paired-end reads. The authors processed their data as follows. Reads were demultiplexed and collapsed into UMI-guided consensus sequences with migec v1.2.7. Using mixcr v2.1.11, UMI consensuses were aligned to TRA and TRB V and J templates and then assembled into clonotypes. A clonotype was counted as expanded or contracted only if both edgeR and NoisET called the change significant, with noise models trained on biological replicates. For edgeR calls, the cutoffs were a false discovery rate-adjusted p below 0.01 and a log2 fold-change threshold of 1. As an exploratory analysis of dynamics, max-normalized trajectories of the 1000 most abundant clonotypes were examined by PCA with hierarchical clustering. Each responding clone was given a CD4 or CD8 phenotype based on the CD4+ and CD8+ repertoires, which had been sequenced separately. TCRdb's own reprocessing of the public reads used fastp at Q25 and MiXCR and kept productive beta chains. Rows with a matching CDR3 protein are joined into one entry that keeps the most common DNA and genes. The V and J calls were determined by TCRdb, not by the authors. Across this sample there are 55,000 to 75,000 distinct CDR3 sequences, with about a quarter seen only once. Roughly 44% of the sample belongs to the ten largest clones.

The V and J segments used are TRBV7-2 and TRBJ2-5; 5 matching bases give a weak D call of TRBD1. The origin of this receptor is a young man who had mild COVID-19 (a few samples of this study predate the infection). The sample titles of this study are shuffled in the database, so cell type and time point are left out; the donor was told from shared clones. Sequencing input: PBMCs or a T cell subset sorted from them (not recorded which). The nucleotide sequence reads TGTGCCAGCAGCTCCCAAGCGACAGCATGGTCAGAGACCCAGTACTTC. Its translation reads: CASSSQATAWSETQYF.